What follows are 28 T cell receptor beta chains derived from one specimen sequenced in a study of blood T cell repertoires in COVID-19. TCRdb keeps only in-frame clones here, not all; method: immunoSEQ multiplex PCR. Of 190,000 or so clones listed, 80% to 90% are singletons. The sequencing input was PBMCs or T cells enriched from blood (not recorded which). The source of these receptors is a woman in her twenties or thirties who had been exposed to COVID-19.

The chain joins TRBV5-1 to TRBJ2-7; 8 bases map to TRBD1. The CDR3 sequence is 16 residues long. V lost 4 bases, J lost 3 bases, and 12 bases stayed unmatched. Germline CDR1 and CDR2: SGHRS and YFSETQ. The CDR3 reads CASSVNPGQAVYEQYF. The CDR3 DNA follows: TGCGCCAGCAGCGTTAATCCGGGACAGGCTGTCTACGAGCAGTACTTC.

The chain is built from TRBV5-6 and TRBJ1-1; 9 bases fit TRBD1. This CDR3 is built from 15 residues. Trimming removed 0 bases from V and 4 bases from J; junction bases left unmatched: 4. The germline V gene encodes CDR1 SGHDT and CDR2 YYEEEE. The CDR3, as DNA: TGTGCCAGCAGCTTGGGACAGGGGGTTGGCACTGAAGCTTTCTTT. Translating gives CASSLGQGVGTEAFF.

V is TRBV5-5 and J is TRBJ1-2; tentative D call: TRBD1 (5 bases). Trimming stripped 2 bases from V and 5 bases from J, with 10 bases between. The CDR3 totals 13 residues. Germline CDR1 and CDR2: SGHKS and YYEKEE (reference sequence). The CDR3 region is CASSFWSGYGYTF. The CDR3 region has the DNA TGTGCCAGCAGCTTTTGGTCAGGGTATGGCTACACCTTC.

This chain links TRBV2 with TRBJ1-1; no definite D call. V lost 4 bases and J lost 1, with 13 bases in between. Germline assignment: CDR1 SNHLY and CDR2 FYNNEI. The CDR3 length is 15 residues. CDR3 DNA: TGTGCCAGCAGTGCCCTAGGCGGTTCGAACACTGAAGCTTTCTTT. It encodes CASSALGGSNTEAFF.

This clone was counted once. The genes are TRBV5-4 and TRBJ2-5, with 7 bases identical to TRBD1. The CDR3 has 14 amino acids. Unmatched junction bases numbered 9, after V lost 5 bases and J lost 5 bases. Per the germline V gene, CDR1 is SGHNT and CDR2 is YYREEE (reference sequence). The CDR3 sequence: CASRSGGVGETQYF. The CDR3 bases are TGTGCCAGCAGGTCAGGGGGAGTTGGGGAGACCCAGTACTTC.

The V call is TRBV3-1 (or the pseudogene TRBV3-2), the J call TRBJ2-3, with D perhaps TRBD1 (6 bases). The CDR3 has 12 residues. CDR1 and CDR2 from the germline V gene are LGHDT and YNNKEL (reference sequence). Trimming left V 3 bases short and J 9 bases short, with 10 bases between. The CDR3 region is CASSQNRVTQYF. CDR3 bases: TGTGCCAGCAGCCAGAACAGGGTGACGCAGTATTTT.

The chain's CDR3 is CASSAPGTGGAAEKLFF. As DNA, the CDR3 is TGTGCCAGCAGCGCTCCCGGGACAGGGGGCGCCGCCGAAAAACTGTTTTTT. The chain carries TRBV9 and TRBJ1-4, with 12 bases fitting TRBD1. Germline CDR1 reads SGDLS; CDR2 reads YYNGEE. Trimming at V came to 3 bases and at J to 8 bases, leaving 11 bases not matched to a gene. The CDR3 spans 17 residues.

The V and J genes are TRBV3-1 (or the pseudogene TRBV3-2) and TRBJ1-2, with TRBD1 matching over 7 bases. CDR1 is LGHDT and CDR2 is YNNKEL in the germline V gene (reference sequence). V trimming: 2 bases; J trimming: 7 bases; junction bases outside the gene matches: 7. The CDR3 runs to 14 residues. The DNA of the CDR3 is TGTGCCAGCAGCCAAAGTTCGACAGGGTCTGGCTACACCTTC. This gives the protein CASSQSSTGSGYTF.

V gene TRBV5-1 combines with J gene TRBJ2-7, with 11 nucleotides matching TRBD1. Germline V lookup: CDR1 SGHRS, CDR2 YFSETQ. The trim removed 8 bases at V and 2 bases at J, leaving 3 bases unmatched. This CDR3 spans 13 amino acids. CDR3 in DNA: TGCGCCAGTCGGGGACAGGGGGCCTACGAGCAGTACTTC. Protein sequence: CASRGQGAYEQYF. The complete variable domain, with remaining parts taken from reference TRBV5-1 and TRBJ2-7, reads KAGVTQTPRYLIKTRGQQVTLSCSPISGHRSVSWYQQTPGQGLQFLFEYFSETQRNKGNFPGRFSGRQFSNSRSEMNVSTLELGDSALYLCASRGQGAYEQYFGPGTRLTVT.

V is TRBV30 and J is TRBJ2-5, with 7 bases fitting TRBD2. The CDR3 is 14 residues long. Looked up from germline, CDR1 is GTSNPN and CDR2 is SVGIG (reference sequence). With 1 base clipped from V and 5 bases from J, the junction kept 7 bases outside the gene matches. The CDR3 is CAWSAGGGIETQYF. The CDR3 DNA reads as TGTGCCTGGAGTGCGGGGGGAGGGATCGAGACCCAGTACTTC.

The J gene is TRBJ2-7, the V gene TRBV6-2 or TRBV6-3; D unresolved. CDR1 and CDR2 from the germline V gene are MNHEY and SVGEGT. Trimming removed 4 bases from V and 3 bases from J, with 4 bases in between. CDR3 length equals 11 residues. Here the CDR3 reads CASSSVYEQYF. DNA for the CDR3: TGTGCCAGCAGTTCCGTCTACGAGCAGTACTTC.

This sequence joins TRBV2 and TRBJ1-4; perhaps TRBD1 as D (5 bases). This CDR3 is built from 16 residues. The germline V and J ends were trimmed by 4 bases and 1 base, with 13 bases remaining between them. Looked up from germline, CDR1 is SNHLY and CDR2 is FYNNEI. The CDR3 bases are TGTGCCAGCAGTGGACAGCCTTGGGGAACTAATGAAAAACTGTTTTTT. It encodes CASSGQPWGTNEKLFF. The whole variable domain, remainder taken from reference TRBV2 and TRBJ1-4, is EPEVTQTPSHQVTQMGQEVILRCVPISNHLYFYWYRQILGQKVEFLVSFYNNEISEKSEIFDDQFSVERPDGSNFTLKIRSTKLEDSAMYFCASSGQPWGTNEKLFFGSGTQLSVL.

About this clone: Mismatch with germline at one junction end may stem from a read error. V and J are TRBV7-7 and TRBJ2-1; 12 bases map to TRBD2. Per germline, CDR1 SSHAT and CDR2 FNYEAQ (reference sequence). CDR3 length equals 15 residues. The chain's CDR3 is CASTPASGGGNEQFF. CDR3 bases: TGTGCTAGCACCCCAGCTAGCGGGGGGGGAAATGAGCAGTTCTTC.

The gene calls are TRBV5-1 and TRBJ1-1; no reliable D call. CDR3 length: 14 amino acids. In germline, CDR1 is SGHRS, CDR2 YFSETQ. V was clipped by 4 bases and J by 4 bases, with 14 bases between them. This CDR3 is CASSQRRAGTEAFF. Here the CDR3 DNA reads TGCGCCAGCAGCCAGCGAAGGGCGGGCACTGAAGCTTTCTTT.

The chain links TRBV2 to TRBJ1-2; 7 nucleotides line up with TRBD1. Trimming removed 1 base from V and 9 bases from J; junction bases left unmatched: 2. Germline CDR1 and CDR2: SNHLY and FYNNEI. The CDR3 consists of 12 residues. The CDR3 region is CASSEDRGSYTF. CDR3 coding DNA: TGTGCCAGCAGTGAAGACAGGGGAAGCTACACCTTC.

The chain has TRBV9 and TRBJ2-3; 13 bases map to TRBD2. V dropped 3 bases and J dropped 4; count of bases not matched to a gene: 8. Germline lookup yields CDR1 SGDLS and CDR2 YYNGEE. The length of the CDR3 is 17 residues. CDR3 coding DNA: TGTGCCAGCAGCGGGACTAGCGGGGGAAGGTGGGCAGATACGCAGTATTTT. It encodes CASSGTSGGRWADTQYF.

This clone was seen just once. This chain joins TRBV7-2 and TRBJ1-5; tentatively, D is TRBD1 (5 bases). Germline-derived CDR1 and CDR2 are SGHTA and FQGNSA. The CDR3 is made up of 12 amino acids. Trimming cost V 5 bases and J 10 bases, with 12 bases left between them. The DNA for the CDR3 is TGTGCCAGCAGCCTTTGGGGGGGACCCCAGCATTTT. It translates to CASSLWGGPQHF. Complete variable domain (other parts from reference TRBV7-2 and TRBJ1-5): GAGVSQSPSNKVTEKGKDVELRCDPISGHTALYWYRQSLGQGLEFLIYFQGNSAPDKSGLPSDRFSAERTGGSVSTLTIQRTQQEDSAVYLCASSLWGGPQHFGDGTRLSIL.

J is TRBJ1-2 and V is TRBV2, with 8 bases aligning to TRBD1. With V trimmed by 3 bases and J by 4 bases, 7 bases remained unmatched. CDR3 length: 15 amino acids. Per germline, CDR1 SNHLY and CDR2 FYNNEI. This CDR3 reads CASSDPGGAGYGYTF. In DNA form, the CDR3 reads TGTGCCAGCAGTGACCCAGGGGGCGCTGGCTATGGCTACACCTTC. The complete variable domain, with remaining parts taken from reference TRBV2 and TRBJ1-2, reads EPEVTQTPSHQVTQMGQEVILRCVPISNHLYFYWYRQILGQKVEFLVSFYNNEISEKSEIFDDQFSVERPDGSNFTLKIRSTKLEDSAMYFCASSDPGGAGYGYTFGSGTRLTVV.

The chain carries TRBV30 and TRBJ1-2, with D unresolved. V was cut by 1 base and J by 7 bases, with 13 bases left in between. The germline gives CDR1 GTSNPN, CDR2 SVGIG (reference sequence). This CDR3 comprises 13 residues. CDR3 protein: CAWSANRRRGYTF. The CDR3 nucleotides read TGTGCCTGGAGTGCCAACCGGCGGCGTGGCTACACCTTC.

The rearrangement links TRBV12-3 or TRBV12-4 to TRBJ1-2; D gene ambiguous. The CDR3 loop spans 12 amino acids. Trimming took off 3 bases at V and 5 bases at J, with 7 bases between the two ends. This CDR3 is CASSFTAYGYTF. CDR3 in DNA: TGTGCCAGCAGTTTCACCGCGTATGGCTACACCTTC.

This chain links TRBV9 with TRBJ2-3; 8 bases are a match to TRBD2. The CDR3 sequence is 16 residues long. Trimming cost V 2 bases and J 6 bases; bases outside gene matches: 11. CDR1 is SGDLS, CDR2 YYNGEE, per germline. The CDR3 is CASSVTRASGPDTQYF. Written as DNA, the CDR3 is TGTGCCAGCAGCGTTACGAGGGCTAGCGGGCCGGATACGCAGTATTTT.

This sequence joins TRBV4-1 and TRBJ2-2; the match to TRBD2 covers 11 bases. After removal of 4 bases from V and 0 bases from J, the junction contained 7 bases not matched to a gene. CDR3 length: 18 amino acids. The V gene's germline CDR1 is MGHRA and CDR2 YSYEKL. The DNA for the CDR3 is TGCGCCAGCAGCCCCCATAGCGGGGGGGCCGCGAACACCGGGGAGCTGTTTTTT. Amino acid sequence: CASSPHSGGAANTGELFF.

This chain connects TRBV21-1 to TRBJ2-3; the D call in the table, TRBD1, was not verified against the DNA. TRBV21-1 is reported as a pseudogene. The CDR3 spans 14 residues. The CDR3 protein is CASKPGQDTDTQYF. The CDR3 DNA is TGTGCCAGCAAACCGGGACAGGACACAGATACGCAGTATTTT.

The chain couples TRBV12-3 or TRBV12-4 to TRBJ1-6; 7 nucleotides align to TRBD1. The CDR3 covers 12 residues. After removal of 6 bases from V and 14 bases from J, the junction contained 7 bases not matched to a gene. CDR3 protein: CASSQTRGALHF. DNA for the CDR3: TGTGCCAGCAGCCAGACCAGGGGGGCCCTCCACTTT.

The rearrangement links TRBV3-1 (or the pseudogene TRBV3-2) to TRBJ2-6; D not certain. Per the germline V gene, CDR1 is LGHDT and CDR2 is YNNKEL (reference sequence). The CDR3 length is 15 residues. The V end lost 1 base, the J end lost 4 bases, and 8 bases lay between the germline ends. The CDR3 sequence is CASSQVLGGANVLTF. CDR3 nucleotide sequence: TGTGCCAGCAGCCAAGTCTTGGGCGGGGCCAACGTCCTGACTTTC.

This clone was detected a few times. The chain links TRBV19 to TRBJ1-6, with 7 bases fitting TRBD1. V lost 5 bases to trimming and J lost 9 bases; unmatched junction nucleotides: 7. Looked up from germline, CDR1 is LNHDA and CDR2 is SQIVND (reference sequence). CDR3 length: 14 residues. The CDR3 DNA reads TGTGCCAGTAGTCCAAGGACAGGCATTTCACCCCTCCACTTT. It specifies CASSPRTGISPLHF.

The gene calls are TRBV6-6 and TRBJ1-1; no reliable D call. The CDR3 spans 12 residues. V lost 2 bases to trimming and J lost 8 bases, with 9 bases between them. Germline lookup yields CDR1 MNHNY and CDR2 SVGAGI (reference sequence). CDR3 in amino acids: CASSYAGSEAFF. CDR3 bases: TGTGCCAGCAGTTACGCCGGGTCCGAAGCTTTCTTT.

The chain carries TRBV19 and TRBJ2-1; D unclear. The CDR3 is 12 residues long. The germline V gene has CDR1 LNHDA and CDR2 SQIVND (reference sequence). Trimming left V 4 bases short and J 3 bases short, with 4 bases between. CDR3 loop: CASSRGYNEQFF. As DNA, the CDR3 is TGTGCCAGTAGTAGAGGCTACAATGAGCAGTTCTTC.